This TCR beta chain was sequenced in a study of blood T cell repertoires in COVID-19. Study-level information: Samples representing acute and convalescent COVID-19 were sourced from the United States, Italy and Spain.

The CDR3 is 16 amino acids. With 7 bases clipped from V and 0 bases from J, the junction kept 6 bases outside the gene matches. The germline V gene encodes CDR1 SNHLY and CDR2 FYNNEI. Some clones are missing from TCRdb's copy, which holds only in-frame ones; the method was immunoSEQ multiplex PCR. This table has some 77,000 clones, 70% to 85% appearing once. Material for sequencing was peripheral blood. The rearrangement links TRBV2 to TRBJ1-6; 7 bases line up with TRBD1. This TCR derives from an older woman with acute or convalescent COVID-19. Here the CDR3 reads CASMGQPSSYNSPLHF. CDR3 DNA: TGTGCCAGCATGGGACAGCCGAGCTCCTATAATTCACCCCTCCACTTT.